This TCR beta chain was profiled in a study of T cell responses to AZD1222 COVID-19 vaccine (dated by TCRdb to 2020 to 2023). Describing the broader study: AZD1222 recipients with second doses at about 4 weeks or about 12 weeks were pooled, because spike-specific TCR depth and breadth did not differ between schedules. A total of approximately 240 trial participants underwent TCR sequencing, of whom approximately 200 had received two doses of AZD1222 and about 26 had received two doses of the MenACWY control vaccine. Trial participants were enrolled by age into subgroups of 18-55, 56-69 and 70-plus years, and approximately 150, 30 and 60 TCR-sequenced participants, respectively, were included in these subgroups.

To note about this clone: The clone's antigen remains unknown. One base away there is no much larger clone; base qualities are not given.

The CDR3 regions of human TCRbeta chains were subjected to immunosequencing. Concerning the study's data processing: Repertoire TCRs were matched against a reference library of SARS-CoV-2-specific TCRs generated with the MIRA antigen-specificity platform. Breadth was defined as the fraction of unique TCRs that were SARS-CoV-2-associated. Depth was defined as the fraction of total T cells that were SARS-CoV-2-associated. Using the MIRA data, each spike-specific TCR was mapped to the spike region that the TCR reacts to and placed in a CD4 or CD8 class. Log10-transformed breadth and depth values were compared by one-way ANOVA with Sidak's multiple comparisons tests. What TCRdb holds here is the immuneACCESS table cut down to in-frame rearrangements. Part of the clones is not present; checked against another copy, under half of the missing clones reflect an unresolved V gene, and the others are unexplained. The DNA was the basis for D and trimming; V, J and clone size are from that table. The sample table records fewer than 150,000 clones; about 92% of these occur just once. The ten largest clonotypes hold 11% to 15% of the sample.

The time point tag for this specimen amounts to: baseline before first vaccination. The vaccinee samples were drawn from two UK trials, COV001 and COV002, one of which was a single-blind randomized controlled phase 2/3 trial testing AZD1222 (ChAdOx1 nCoV-19) in healthy adults. For TCRbeta chain sequencing, PBMC samples from trial participants were taken at day 0 and at day 28 after the second dose. V is clipped by 8 bases and J by 1 base, and the sequence between their germline boundaries is 2 bases long. Per the germline V gene, MNHEY is the CDR1 and SVGAGI is the CDR2. The CDR3 has 10 amino acids, counting the end cysteine and phenylalanine. The only DNA kept is the CDR3, 30 bases in frame from the first base. Results the study describes overall, beyond this receptor: Reportedly, almost half of the unique spike-specific TCRs recognized epitopes lying outside the regions that are mutated in the B.1.351 and B.1.1.7 variants. Only 5 to 7 AZD1222 recipients were SARS-CoV-2 seropositive at baseline, limiting conclusions about previously exposed vaccinees. After two AZD1222 doses, spike-specific TCR breadth and depth were significantly higher than at day 0 and than in MenACWY recipients. The 56-69-year group was small, and its depth increase did not reach significance, likely because of low power. No day 14 peak-response samples were available, so repertoires were characterized only after the peak T cell response. The whole spike protein was spanned by vaccine-associated CD4 TCRs, and dominant responses were seen in regions 160-218 and 743-854. Participants were mostly white British and included more females than males, and it was suggested by the authors that clonal diversity may have been underestimated.

The chain joins TRBV6-5 to TRBJ1-1; the D gene identity is not certain. This clonotype was obtained from an adult in good health. The sequencing here drew on peripheral blood, taken on day 0 of AZD1222 vaccination. Read as DNA, the sequence is TGTGCCAGCGGGAACACTGAAGCTTTCTTT. Translated, this is CASGNTEAFF.